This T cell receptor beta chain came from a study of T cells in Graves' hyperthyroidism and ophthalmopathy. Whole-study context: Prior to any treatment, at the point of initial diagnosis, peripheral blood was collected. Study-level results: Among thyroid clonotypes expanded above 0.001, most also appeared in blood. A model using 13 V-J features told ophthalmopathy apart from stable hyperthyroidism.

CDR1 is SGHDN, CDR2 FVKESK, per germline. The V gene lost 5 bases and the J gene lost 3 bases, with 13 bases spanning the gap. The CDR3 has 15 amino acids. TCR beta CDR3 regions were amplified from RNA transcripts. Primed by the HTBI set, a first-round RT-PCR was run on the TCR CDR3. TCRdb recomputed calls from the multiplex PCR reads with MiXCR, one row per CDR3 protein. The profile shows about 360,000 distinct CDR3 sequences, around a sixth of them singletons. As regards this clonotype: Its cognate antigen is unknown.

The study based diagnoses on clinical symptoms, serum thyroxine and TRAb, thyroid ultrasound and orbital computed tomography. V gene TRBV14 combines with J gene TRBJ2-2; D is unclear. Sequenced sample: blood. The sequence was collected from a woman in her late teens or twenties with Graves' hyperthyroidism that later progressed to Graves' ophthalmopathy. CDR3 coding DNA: TGTGCCAGCAGCAAGAGCCGAGGTTACACCGGGGAGCTGTTTTTT. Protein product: CASSKSRGYTGELFF.